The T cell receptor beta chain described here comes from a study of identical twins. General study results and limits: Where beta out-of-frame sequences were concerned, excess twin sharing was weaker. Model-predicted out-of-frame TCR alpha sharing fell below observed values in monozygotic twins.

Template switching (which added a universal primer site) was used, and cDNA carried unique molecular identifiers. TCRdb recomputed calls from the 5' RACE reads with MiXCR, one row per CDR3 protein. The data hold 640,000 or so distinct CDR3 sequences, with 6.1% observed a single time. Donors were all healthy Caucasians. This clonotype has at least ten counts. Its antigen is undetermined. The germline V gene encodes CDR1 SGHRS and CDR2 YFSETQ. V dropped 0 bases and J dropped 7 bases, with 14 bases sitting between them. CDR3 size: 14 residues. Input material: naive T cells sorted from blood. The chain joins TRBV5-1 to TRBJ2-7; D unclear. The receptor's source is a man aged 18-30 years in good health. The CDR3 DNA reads TGCGCCAGCAGCTTGGAATTCGCCCGCGTGGAGCAGTACTTC. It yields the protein CASSLEFARVEQYF.